This T cell receptor (beta chain) is from a study of T cells in localized non-small cell lung cancer. Measured with immunoSEQ multiplex PCR; TCRdb has only the in-frame clones, and not every one. The profile shows tens of thousands of clones, 84% of them singletons. The germline gives CDR1 MNHEY, CDR2 SVGAGI. With 6 bases removed from V and 0 bases from J, the gap between germline ends came to 8 bases. The CDR3 spans 13 residues. The rearrangement links TRBV6-5 to TRBJ1-1; D is uncertain. Material: peripheral blood, obtained before any cancer treatment. The source of this sequence is a man aged 40-75 years with stage I lung adenocarcinoma. CDR3 sequence: CASRPTVNTEAFF. As DNA, the CDR3 is TGTGCCAGCAGACCGACGGTGAACACTGAAGCTTTCTTT.